This T cell receptor beta chain was captured in a study of shared clonotypes between healthy human individuals (dated by TCRdb to the early 2020s). Regarding the study in general: The cohort included a few men and a couple of women between 18 and 49 years of age. Per donor, three plates each were used for CD4 naive and CD4 memory, two for CD8 naive, and one for CD8 memory. Blood TCR repertoires of a handful of healthy adults were deeply sequenced to estimate repertoire size and the extent of clonotype sharing between individuals. To increase sequencing depth and limit assay-specific biases, different laboratories used diverse techniques to prepare libraries and sequence TCR repertoires. Leukapheresis yielded between about 0.85 and 10 billion PBMCs per donor.

The junction carries 22 bases between V and J, which are trimmed by 6 bases and 5 bases respectively. The CDR3 runs 16 residues from the cysteine to the phenylalanine. Only the CDR3 portion is preserved as DNA: 48 bases, with reading frame beginning at the first base. CDR1 and CDR2 (SGHVS, FQNEAQ) derive from the germline V gene. Using the deep immunoSEQ assay, TCR CDR3 regions were amplified from genomic DNA by multiplex PCR. Genomic DNA extracted from each cell subset was distributed evenly over all wells of several immunoSEQ 96-well plates, and each plate served as one replicate. For sorted subsets, about 0.2 ug genomic DNA, equal to some 30,000 T cell genomes, was loaded into each replicate PCR. The purified libraries were quantified using a Qubit 3.0 fluorometer, sized with a Bioanalyzer 2100, and then quantified again using the KAPA Library Quantification kit. A separate single-read 150-cycle Illumina NextSeq 550 flow cell was used to sequence each immunoSEQ 96-well plate. From the authors' description of their analysis: Because only junctional sequences without quality scores were contained in the immunoSEQ output, filtering matching that applied to full-length reads could not be performed. Sequences were annotated with PyIR, a Python wrapper for IgBLAST v1.9, using IMGT germline references to assign V/J genes and CDR3. Reads with weak V/J assignments (E-value above 1e-6), missing CDR3, stop codons, out-of-frame junctions, or ambiguous translated residues were removed. V3J clonotypes were defined as sequences sharing the same inferred V gene, J gene, and CDR3 amino acid sequence. Percentage overlap between repertoires was calculated by dividing the number of shared unique clonotypes by the size of the smaller repertoire. Repertoire richness was assessed with RTK rarefaction, the Chao1 estimator, and Recon v2.1 estimates of unobserved clonotypes. Generation probabilities for all TCRbeta clonotypes obtained by the gDNA method from a handful of donors were computed using OLGA. This immuneACCESS table, as held by TCRdb, lists in-frame sequences with V and J called but not all clones. Of the missing ones, under half trace to an unresolved V gene in checked studies; the others have no known cause. Clone size and the V and J calls come from that table; the DNA yielded D and trimming. The table for this sample lists roughly 2.1 million clones; around 93% of them were counted only once. 1.5% to 2% of the sample is held by the ten biggest clonotypes.

Comment on this clone: Its antigen is currently not known. No much larger clone is present one base from it, and per-base qualities are unavailable.

For the CD8 naive samples, CD45RO-negative cells were positively selected for CCR7, yielding a CD45RA+CCR7+ population from which TemRA cells were excluded. The donors were healthy, HIV-negative adults who had no recently reported acute infections or vaccinations. Every donor was a Caucasian adult living in Nashville, Tennessee, USA. After blood collection by leukapheresis, PBMCs were isolated using Ficoll-Histopaque density gradient centrifugation and then cryopreserved in the vapor phase of liquid nitrogen. Analytical flow cytometry was used to check the purity and quantity of each magnetically sorted T cell population. From each sorted fraction, genomic DNA was isolated and quantified by UV absorbance on a Nanodrop 2000c. What the work shows at the level of the full study, not this receptor alone: Because the study included only a small number of donors, the genetic and exposure-history diversity represented was limited. Sampling was restricted to blood, and TCR repertoires in tissue are likely to differ from TCR repertoires in blood. Compared with non-shared clonotypes, clonotypes shared by all four sorted-subset donors had higher generation probabilities. Sharing across four donors was observed for about 5% of naive CD4, under 4% of naive CD8, about 2.3% of memory CD4, and roughly 0.4% of memory CD8 clonotypes. Pairwise subsampling led to the expectation that sequencing depth would affect the degree of clonotype sharing among donors. Naive subsets generally had larger estimated clonotype richness than memory subsets. Even with the large sequencing depth, rarefaction of the sorted-subset datasets indicated that sequencing was incomplete.

The TCR sequence derives from a man between 18 and 29 years old in good health. Some clones in this sample may be carry-over from other donors' samples. Input material: naive CD8+ T cells from PBMCs. Sample cell subset or site, as interpreted from the label and publication: CD45RA+CCR7+. The chain was built from TRBV7-8 and TRBJ2-5, with the D gene not confidently named. This receptor has the CDR3 CASSQPDGPRRETQYF. In nucleotides, the sequence is TGTGCCAGCAGTCAACCCGATGGTCCCCGGCGGGAGACCCAGTACTTC.